In its sample, the clone carrying this TCR beta chain was seen a few times. Its antigen is currently unknown. The authors ran a second PCR of 7 to 11 cycles using a sample-barcoded 5' primer and a J-beta primer mix. TCRdb ran MiXCR on the 5' RACE reads and lists one entry per CDR3 protein. The profile covers 1 million or so distinct CDR3 sequences, with more than 40% appearing a single time and about 20% taken by the ten largest. The data were obtained in a study of blood T cells in healthy people across ages. General observations from the study: In older individuals, TCR beta diversity per million T cells was lower, falling roughly linearly with age.

V shed 1 base, J shed 10 bases, and the junction held 3 bases outside the gene matches. The CDR3 is 14 amino acids. Germline values: CDR1 LNHNV, CDR2 YYDKDF (reference sequence). The V and J genes are TRBV15 and TRBJ1-6; 8 bases map to TRBD1. The receptor's source is a woman in her sixties or seventies in good health. The sequenced material came from blood. The chain's CDR3 is CATSRASGGSPLHF. The DNA for the CDR3 is TGTGCCACCAGCAGAGCCTCAGGGGGCTCACCCCTCCACTTT.